This T cell receptor (beta chain) was profiled in a study of blood T cell repertoires in COVID-19. At the level of the study: PBMCs, B-cell-depleted T cells, or T cells were the source of the cDNA or gDNA that made up the material.

Details on this clone: One end of the junction varies from germline; a read error may be responsible.

Authors' data handling: From reference gene primer amplification, estimates of nucleated cell counts were derived. The assay was immunoSEQ multiplex PCR, and TCRdb's table has in-frame clones only and misses some. Clone size and the V and J calls come from that table; the DNA yielded D and trimming. Here the sample spans fewer than 200,000 clones, around four fifths being singletons. The V gene's germline CDR1 is SEHNR and CDR2 FQNEAQ (reference sequence). This CDR3 is 13 amino acids long. What was sequenced was peripheral blood. The TCR comes from a woman between 65 and 79 years old who had recovered from COVID-19. The chain combines TRBV7-9 with TRBJ1-2, with 7 bases identical to TRBD1. The CDR3 loop reads CASSTGTDYGYTF. CDR3 DNA: TGTGCCAGCAGCACCGGGACAGACTACGGCTACACCTTC.